This T cell receptor (beta chain) was profiled in a study of blood T cell repertoires in COVID-19. CDR3 length: 14 amino acids. Trimming cost V 3 bases and J 4 bases; bases outside gene matches: 1. Germline loops: CDR1 SGHAT, CDR2 FQNNGV. TCRdb's copy holds only in-frame clones and misses some; the assay was immunoSEQ multiplex PCR. Here the sample spans about 230,000 clones, 85% to 90% being singletons. The sequenced sample was peripheral blood. The chain is built from TRBV11-2 and TRBJ1-1, with 11 positions matching TRBD1. The receptor was isolated from a man aged 25 to 40 with COVID-19, enrolled during active disease. Written as DNA, the CDR3 is TGTGCCAGCAGCTTTGGGACAGGGGGCACTGAAGCTTTCTTT. It encodes CASSFGTGGTEAFF.